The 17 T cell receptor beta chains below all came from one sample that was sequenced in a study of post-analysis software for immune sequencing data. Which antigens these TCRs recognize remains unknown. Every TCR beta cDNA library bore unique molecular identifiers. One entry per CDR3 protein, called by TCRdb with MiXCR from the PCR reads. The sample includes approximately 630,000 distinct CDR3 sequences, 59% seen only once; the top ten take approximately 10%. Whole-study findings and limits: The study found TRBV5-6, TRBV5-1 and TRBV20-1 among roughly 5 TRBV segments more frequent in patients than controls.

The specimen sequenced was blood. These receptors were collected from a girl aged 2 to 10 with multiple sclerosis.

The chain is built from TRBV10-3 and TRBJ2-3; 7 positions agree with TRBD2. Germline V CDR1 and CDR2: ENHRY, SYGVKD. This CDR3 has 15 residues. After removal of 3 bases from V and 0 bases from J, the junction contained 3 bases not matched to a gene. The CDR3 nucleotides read TGTGCCATCAGTGATGAGCGGGGCAGCACAGATACGCAGTATTTT. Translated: CAISDERGSTDTQYF.

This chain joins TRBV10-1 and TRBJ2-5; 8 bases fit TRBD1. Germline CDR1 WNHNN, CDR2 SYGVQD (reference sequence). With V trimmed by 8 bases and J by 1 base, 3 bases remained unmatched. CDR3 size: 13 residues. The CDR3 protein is CASATGAQETQYF. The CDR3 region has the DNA TGCGCCAGCGCGACAGGGGCCCAAGAGACCCAGTACTTC.

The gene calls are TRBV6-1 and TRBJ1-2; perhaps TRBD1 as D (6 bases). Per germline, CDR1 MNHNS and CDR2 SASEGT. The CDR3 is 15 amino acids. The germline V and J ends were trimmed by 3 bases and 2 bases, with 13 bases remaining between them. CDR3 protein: CASSEKGVLNYGYTF. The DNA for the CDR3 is TGTGCCAGCAGTGAGAAGGGGGTCTTAAACTATGGCTACACCTTC.

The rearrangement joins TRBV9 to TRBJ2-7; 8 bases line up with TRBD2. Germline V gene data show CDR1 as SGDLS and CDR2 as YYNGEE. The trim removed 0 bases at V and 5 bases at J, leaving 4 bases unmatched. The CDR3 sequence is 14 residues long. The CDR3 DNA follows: TGTGCCAGCAGCGTAGAAGGAGCGGGAGACGAGCAGTACTTC. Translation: CASSVEGAGDEQYF.

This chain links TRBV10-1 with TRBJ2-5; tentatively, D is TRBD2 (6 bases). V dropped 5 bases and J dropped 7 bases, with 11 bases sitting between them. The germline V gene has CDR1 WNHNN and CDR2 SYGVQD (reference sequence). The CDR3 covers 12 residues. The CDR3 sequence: CASSTGTGTQYF. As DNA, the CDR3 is TGCGCCAGCAGTACGGGGACTGGGACCCAGTACTTC.

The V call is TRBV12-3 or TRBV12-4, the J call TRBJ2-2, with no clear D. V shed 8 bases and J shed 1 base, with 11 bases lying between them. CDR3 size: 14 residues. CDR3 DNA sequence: TGTGCCAGCTCCGGTAGTCGGAACACCGGGGAGCTGTTTTTT. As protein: CASSGSRNTGELFF.

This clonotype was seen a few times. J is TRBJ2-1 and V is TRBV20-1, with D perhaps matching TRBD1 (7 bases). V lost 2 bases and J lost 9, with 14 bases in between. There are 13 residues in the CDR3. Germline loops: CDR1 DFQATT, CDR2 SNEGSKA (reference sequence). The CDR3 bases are TGCAGTGCTAGACGCAGGGGGGTTGGTGAGCAGTTCTTC. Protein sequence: CSARRRGVGEQFF.

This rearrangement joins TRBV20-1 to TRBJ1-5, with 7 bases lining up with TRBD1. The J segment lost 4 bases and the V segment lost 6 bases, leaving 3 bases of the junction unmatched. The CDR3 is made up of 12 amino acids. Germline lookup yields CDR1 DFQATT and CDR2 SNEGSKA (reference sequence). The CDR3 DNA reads TGCAGTGCACAGGACAGGAATCAGCCCCAGCATTTT. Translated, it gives CSAQDRNQPQHF.

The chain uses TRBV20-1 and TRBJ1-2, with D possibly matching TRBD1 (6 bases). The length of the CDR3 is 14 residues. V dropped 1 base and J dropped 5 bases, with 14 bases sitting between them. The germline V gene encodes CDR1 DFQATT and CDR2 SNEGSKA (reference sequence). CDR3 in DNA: TGCAGTGCTAGAGGTCGACAGGCGGGGTATGGCTACACCTTC. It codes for CSARGRQAGYGYTF.

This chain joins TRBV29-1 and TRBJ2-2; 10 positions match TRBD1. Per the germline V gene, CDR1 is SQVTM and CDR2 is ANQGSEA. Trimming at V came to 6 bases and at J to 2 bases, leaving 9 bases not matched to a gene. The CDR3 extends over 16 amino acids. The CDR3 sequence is CSVAWGQGRNTGELFF. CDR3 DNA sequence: TGCAGCGTCGCGTGGGGACAGGGGAGAAACACCGGGGAGCTGTTTTTT.

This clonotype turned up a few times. CDR3 sequence reads: CASSVTSGRGEQYF. CDR3 sequence (DNA): TGTGCCAGCAGTGTGACTAGCGGGAGAGGCGAGCAGTACTTC. This chain links TRBV12-3 or TRBV12-4 with TRBJ2-5; 12 nucleotides agree with TRBD2. The end of the DNA fits TRBJ2-7 better, so the J call may be wrong. The CDR3 covers 14 residues.

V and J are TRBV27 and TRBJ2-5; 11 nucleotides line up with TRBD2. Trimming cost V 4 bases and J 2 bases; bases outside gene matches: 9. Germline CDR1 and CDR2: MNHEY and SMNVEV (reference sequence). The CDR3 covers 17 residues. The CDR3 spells CASSSLTTSGGQETQYF. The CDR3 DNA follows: TGTGCCAGCAGTTCTCTCACCACTAGCGGGGGACAAGAGACCCAGTACTTC.

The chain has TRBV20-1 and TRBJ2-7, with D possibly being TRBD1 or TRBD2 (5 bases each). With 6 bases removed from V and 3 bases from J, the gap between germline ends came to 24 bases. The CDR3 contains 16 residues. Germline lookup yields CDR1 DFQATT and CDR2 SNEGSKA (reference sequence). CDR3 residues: CSAARHLGEGDYEQYF. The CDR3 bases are TGCAGTGCAGCCCGACACCTCGGGGAAGGGGACTACGAGCAGTACTTC.

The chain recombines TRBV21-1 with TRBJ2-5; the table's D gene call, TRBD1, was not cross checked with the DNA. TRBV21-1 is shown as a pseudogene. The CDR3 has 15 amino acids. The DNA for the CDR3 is TGTGCCAGCAGAGAAAGAGACAGGGGGCCCGAGACCCAGTACTTC. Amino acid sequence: CASRERDRGPETQYF.

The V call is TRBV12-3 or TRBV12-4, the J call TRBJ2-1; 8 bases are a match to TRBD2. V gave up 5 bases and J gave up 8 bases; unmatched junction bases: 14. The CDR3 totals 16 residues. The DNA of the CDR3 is TGTGCCAGCAGTGAAAACGCGGGACTAGTAGGCGATGAGCAGTTCTTC. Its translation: CASSENAGLVGDEQFF.

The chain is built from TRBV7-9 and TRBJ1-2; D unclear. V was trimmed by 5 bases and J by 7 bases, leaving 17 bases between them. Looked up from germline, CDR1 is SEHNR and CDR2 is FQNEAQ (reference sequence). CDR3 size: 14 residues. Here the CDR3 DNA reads TGTGCCAGCAGCATCGAAGGACCCTCGGGTGGCTACACCTTC. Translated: CASSIEGPSGGYTF.

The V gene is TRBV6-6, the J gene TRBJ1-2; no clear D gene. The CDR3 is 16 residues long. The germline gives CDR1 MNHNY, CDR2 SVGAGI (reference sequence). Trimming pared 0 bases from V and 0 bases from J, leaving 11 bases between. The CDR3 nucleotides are TGTGCCAGCAGTTACTCGAGCGGTCCAGCTAACTATGGCTACACCTTC. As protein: CASSYSSGPANYGYTF.